This T cell receptor (beta chain) originates from a study of blood T cell repertoires in COVID-19. About the research overall: Acute and convalescent COVID-19 specimens originated in the United States, Italy and Spain. T cells, B-cell-depleted T cells, or PBMCs provided the cDNA or gDNA that served as material.

In the original workflow: Estimates of nucleated cell counts were drawn from the amplification of reference gene primers. Data came from immunoSEQ multiplex PCR; TCRdb stores just in-frame clones and leaves some out. V, J and clone size derive from that table, while D and trimming were established from the DNA sequence. The sample has a few hundred thousand clones, roughly 82% seen once. The source is an elderly man with acute or convalescent COVID-19. Sequenced sample: peripheral blood.

CDR3 sequence reads: CASSTAGTSRTDTQYF. The CDR3 bases are TGCGCCAGCAGCACGGCCGGGACTAGTCGCACAGATACGCAGTATTTT. The chain joins TRBV5-1 to TRBJ2-3, with 8 bases lining up with TRBD2. There are 16 residues in the CDR3. Unmatched junction bases numbered 8, after V lost 4 bases and J lost 1 base. Germline CDR1 and CDR2: SGHRS and YFSETQ.